This T cell receptor beta chain was observed in a study of cytomegalovirus exposure and HLA in healthy donors (dated by TCRdb to about 2017). Regarding the research as a whole: According to an earlier analysis of a few hundred of the donors, 150 million to 200 million T cells yielded roughly 110 million unique TCR beta sequences and about 280 Gb of sequence data. Around 300 gigabases of sequencing data and 70 million to 85 million unique TCR sequences were included in an early release covering several hundred HLA-typed donors. Among the roughly 400 genotyped donors, around 81% belonged to the genetic ancestry cluster associated with self-reported Caucasian donors. The study aimed to test whether cataloging public T cell receptors could reveal signatures of past pathogen exposure. Using immunosequencing, the study profiled T cell repertoires from around 680 subjects and related those repertoires to cytomegalovirus serostatus. Besides the first cohort of approximately 710 subjects, a separate validation cohort made up of 120 or so different subjects was used. High-throughput TCR immunosequencing, statistical association of individual TCRs with disease status, and machine learning were combined to predict cytomegalovirus infection status. A later analysis re-examined previously published TCR beta repertoires from just over 650 donors and added high-resolution HLA genotyping to investigate patterns of TCR occurrence. In the later analysis, no new phenotypic data were used to find candidate immune exposures; instead, reliance was placed on TCR beta sequences and their occurrence across donors. An earlier analysis of fewer than 750 of the donors used high-throughput TCR beta sequencing to judge whether each TCR beta V gene segment behaved as functional or pseudogenic. Alongside the repertoire data, information on donor age, sex, ethnicity and CMV serostatus was compiled. In a later genetic analysis, genome-wide SNP genotypes for about 55% of the roughly 670 donors were used, and that subset was treated as a discovery cohort. All discovery cohort repertoires had been generated on a single sequencing platform. HLA typing included class I and class II loci at four-digit resolution. Typing coverage varied by locus: roughly 620-640 donors for A, B, C, DRB1 and DQB1; roughly 560 for DQA1; more than 600 for DPA1; 450 to 480 for DPB1. Because of strong linkage in the cohort, roughly five DR-DQ haplotypes were treated as single units for association and clustering. On average, around 200,000 unique TCR beta nucleotide sequences were sequenced per donor among roughly 430 genotyped donors of the cohort, with 15% to 20% of those sequences being non-productive. Points the paper makes about the study in general: In a later analysis, HLA-associated TCR beta chains were found to be more clonally expanded and to have lower generation probabilities than equally common non-associated chains. The sequencing pipeline was judged likely to have produced a cluster of highly shared sequence variants as a technical artifact. A later analysis associated 15,000 or so TCR beta sequences with specific HLA alleles at a false discovery rate of 0.05. The cohort was sequenced for TCR beta chains only, and without alpha or paired-chain data the features that could be detected were limited. Cytomegalovirus status was reported to be diagnosed by the classifier with high specificity and sensitivity in both the original and validation cohorts. The earlier analysis of approximately 540 of the donors excluded fewer than 20 rarely observed V segments, including chromosome 9 orphons, because counts were too low. In an earlier analysis of approximately 600 of the donors, most TCR beta V segments were observed in productive rearrangements about 90% or about 30% of the time, broadly matching IMGT annotations. In a later analysis, the rate of TCR association differed among HLA loci, with DRB1 alleles having the most associated TCRs and HLA-C alleles having the fewest. Linkage disequilibrium might explain the correlated functional status among segregating V segments, but an unknown experimental factor could not be ruled out. A few of the identified cytomegalovirus-associated TCR beta chains were confirmed in vitro to be specific for cytomegalovirus antigens. The authors suggested that the approach could potentially be extended to other disease states and immunological phenotypes. CMV serostatus was the only immune exposure information available for the cohort. Compared with the roughly 700-donor mean, donors in an Asian-associated ancestry cluster had fewer N-insertions in productive TCRs, according to a later genetic analysis. A further reported finding was that TCR beta sequences accurately predicted the HLA-A and HLA-B alleles for most subjects in the first cohort. V-gene and J-gene trimming of TCR beta chains was associated with a missense DCLRE1C variant in a later genetic analysis, and the association was replicated in an independent cohort. Because HLA typing was missing for some donors at each locus, association tests included only the typed subset. The study listed around 160 TCR beta chains as associated with cytomegalovirus. The 87-base-pair reads could not distinguish some IMGT-functional V segments, including TRBV6-2 and TRBV6-3, so those segments were excluded. While some public TCRs were present in many individuals, most TCR sequences turned up only very rarely across donors. Assigning TCR associations to individual alleles was difficult when HLA alleles, especially DR and DQ, strongly co-occurred. In a later analysis, several top co-occurrence clusters were reported to appear linked to parvovirus B19, influenza, CMV and Epstein-Barr virus. According to a later analysis, most CMV-associated TCR beta chains appeared to be HLA-restricted, and the HLA associations seemed to be driven largely by CMV exposure. Roughly uniform sequencing depth across donors was assumed in presence/absence analyses, although this assumption may not hold.

In total, roughly 670 healthy bone marrow donors made up the cohort. At the time of sampling, all cohort members were nominally healthy, though unrecorded immune exposures were likely present. The donor was CMV seronegative and was included in the group of over 300 seronegative cohort members. A peripheral blood sample was collected from each donor, and TCR beta sequencing was performed on peripheral blood mononuclear cells. The Qiagen DNeasy Blood Extraction Kit was used to extract genomic DNA from the blood cell samples. The library was produced with the immunoSEQ multiplex PCR assay. The multiplex PCR relied on a mix of 60 forward primers for TCR Vbeta segments and 13 reverse primers for TCR Jbeta segments. A multiplex PCR assay on genomic DNA amplified the CDR3 region of rearranged TCR beta genes. On the Illumina HiSeq System, the amplified TCR beta libraries were sequenced as 87-base-pair reads. The paper's processing steps were these. Across the 700 or so repertoires, a later analysis counted about 81 million unique TCR beta chains, roughly 11 million of which were shared by at least two donors. A nearest-neighbor algorithm error-corrected the raw reads and collapsed the reads into unique sequences, merging closely related sequences to remove PCR and sequencing errors. CDR3 sequences were aligned to IMGT reference sequences to assign V, D and J gene segments. For a sequence to be retained, at least a six-nucleotide match to both a V gene segment and a J gene segment was required. A rearrangement counted as productive if the CDR3 had no stop codons and remained in frame with V and J, and every other rearrangement counted as non-productive. CDR3 was defined according to IMGT convention as the region running from the second conserved V-encoded cysteine to the conserved J-encoded phenylalanine. The earlier analysis of 450 to 750 of the donors excluded any sequence lacking an unambiguous match to a single V gene segment. An earlier analysis of around 600 of the donors classified V segments as functional when productive rearrangements were above 56.7% and as segregating when the standard deviation between donors was above 5%. A statistical classification framework was built for diagnosing cytomegalovirus status from the catalog of TCR beta chain sequences. In a later analysis, V and J genes were assigned by comparing TCR nucleotide sequences against IMGT/GENE-DB human TR gene sequences. In a later analysis, CDR3 sequences and most-parsimonious VDJ recombination scenarios were assigned using the TCRdist pipeline. In a later analysis, each TCR beta chain was defined by its CDR3 amino acid sequence together with its V-gene family, and reads lacking a unique V-gene family were excluded. As a way to deal with suspected cross-contamination and a sequencing artifact, a later analysis dropped 500 to 700 nucleotide sequences that were highly shared and had low generation probability. In a later analysis, a clonal expansion index was calculated for each public chain from normalized within-repertoire ranks of inferred template counts. A later analysis computed generation probabilities with a VDJ recombination model fitted to out-of-frame rearrangements, and checked the results against IGoR. Hypergeometric tests were used in a later analysis to score TCR-TCR, TCR-HLA and TCR-CMV co-occurrence, with a repertoire-size bias correction applied to the TCR pairs. A later analysis estimated false discovery rates by permuting HLA or CMV assignments 20 times. A later analysis grouped co-occurring TCRs with DBSCAN, adding TCRdist sequence similarity when clustering within HLA-allele-positive subsets. For co-occurrence clustering, repertoires with fewer than 30,000 or more than 120,000 public chains were excluded, along with five repertoires with anomalous nucleotide sharing. Entries here come from immuneACCESS through TCRdb and include only in-frame sequences with V and J called. Some clones fail to appear in such tables; in the studies checked, an unresolved V gene covers under half of the shortfall, and the cause of the remainder is unknown. From that table come the V and J calls and clone size; the DNA was used to work out D and trimming. Here the sample has around 98,000 clones; approximately 78% occur a single time. 1.4% of the sample belongs to the ten largest clones.

The germline V gene supplies CDR1 MNHEY and CDR2 SVGAGI. Measured from the cysteine to the phenylalanine, the CDR3 is 13 residues long. The CDR3 DNA has 39 bases and is translated from base 1. After removal of 6 bases from V and 4 bases from J, the junction retains 5 bases not matched to a gene. Details on this clone: It has no known antigen specificity. No per-base quality is available; no much larger clone lies one base away.

The sequencing sample was made of PBMCs. This receptor chain uses TRBV6-5 and TRBJ1-1, with 7 junctional bases fitting TRBD1. The sequence came from a man in his forties in good health and CMV-seronegative. The CDR3 here reads CASSRQGSTEAFF. The DNA is as follows: TGTGCCAGCAGCCGACAGGGTAGCACTGAAGCTTTCTTT.